The 16 T cell receptor beta chains below all came from one sample that was sequenced in a study of blood T cell repertoires in COVID-19. Assay used: immunoSEQ multiplex PCR; TCRdb lists only in-frame clones, some missing. The table records 150,000 to 200,000 clones, around 85% of them present only once. Sequenced sample: peripheral blood. All receptors come from a human donor with acute or convalescent COVID-19. The donor label of this sample is uncertain.

The chain employs TRBV7-6 and TRBJ2-3, with 8 bases aligning to TRBD2. The ends lost 5 bases at V and 3 bases at J; junction bases unmatched: 10. Looked up from germline, CDR1 is SGHVS and CDR2 is FNYEAQ. The CDR3 consists of 16 residues. CDR3 nucleotides: TGTGCCAGCAGCCCAACGGGAGGGGGGTGGACAGATACGCAGTATTTT. Translation: CASSPTGGGWTDTQYF.

This clone was seen only a few times. Other DNA variants within this sample encode the same CDR3. The chain couples TRBV9 to TRBJ1-5; no definite D call. The CDR3 spans 14 residues. V lost 0 bases and J lost 4, with 8 bases in between. Germline V gene data show CDR1 as SGDLS and CDR2 as YYNGEE. The CDR3 DNA follows: TGTGCCAGCAGCGTAGATTCGAGGAATCAGCCCCAGCATTTT. Translating gives CASSVDSRNQPQHF.

The gene calls are TRBV10-3 and TRBJ1-1, with 7 bases matching TRBD1. This CDR3 contains 14 residues. V shed 4 bases, J shed 5 bases, and the junction held 7 bases outside the gene matches. Germline V gene lookup returns CDR1 ENHRY and CDR2 SYGVKD. In nucleotides, the CDR3 is TGTGCCATCAGTGGGGACAGTTCGGTGACTGAAGCTTTCTTT. Translated, it gives CAISGDSSVTEAFF.

This chain uses TRBV19 with TRBJ1-5; maybe TRBD1 (5 bases). Deletions cut 3 bases from V and 7 bases from J, with 16 bases between. Germline values: CDR1 LNHDA, CDR2 SQIVND (reference sequence). The CDR3 has 15 residues. The CDR3 bases are TGTGCCAGTAGTATTGTGCAGGGAAGCGACCAGCCCCAGCATTTT. This gives the protein CASSIVQGSDQPQHF.

This chain uses TRBV20-1 with TRBJ2-7; D is uncertain. V lost 6 bases to trimming and J lost 7 bases, with 13 bases between them. This CDR3 contains 11 residues. Germline CDR1 is DFQATT and CDR2 is SNEGSKA (reference sequence). The CDR3 DNA reads as TGCAGTGCCCCAACCCGGCGGGAGCAGTACTTC. Encoded protein: CSAPTRREQYF.

This clone was detected only once. The chain links TRBV12-5 to TRBJ2-6; D is unclear. Germline V lookup: CDR1 LGHNT, CDR2 FRNRAP. This CDR3 comprises 13 residues. V was trimmed by 7 bases and J by 0 bases, leaving 4 bases between them. CDR3 nucleotide sequence: TGTGCTAGTGCCCTCTCTGGGGCCAACGTCCTGACTTTC. Amino acid sequence: CASALSGANVLTF.

This chain links TRBV29-1 with TRBJ1-1; D is unresolved. Per the germline V gene, CDR1 is SQVTM and CDR2 is ANQGSEA. Trimming removed 4 bases from V and 5 bases from J, with 8 bases in between. The CDR3 extends over 11 amino acids. Here the CDR3 reads CSVASQTEAFF. DNA of the CDR3: TGCAGCGTTGCATCACAGACTGAAGCTTTCTTT.

The chain combines TRBV15 with TRBJ1-6; unclear D gene. Germline loops: CDR1 LNHNV, CDR2 YYDKDF (reference sequence). Trimming stripped 0 bases from V and 6 bases from J, with 12 bases between. The length of the CDR3 is 16 residues. The CDR3 spells CATSRDQKQLNSPLHF. For the CDR3, the DNA is TGTGCCACCAGCAGAGATCAAAAACAGCTTAATTCACCCCTCCACTTT.

This chain links TRBV7-9 with TRBJ1-3, with D perhaps TRBD1 (5 bases). This CDR3 is built from 15 residues. V shed 5 bases and J shed 1 base, with 12 bases lying between them. CDR1 is SEHNR and CDR2 is FQNEAQ in the germline V gene (reference sequence). The DNA of the CDR3 is TGTGCCAGCAGCCCCGACAGACCTTCTGGAAACACCATATATTTT. This encodes CASSPDRPSGNTIYF.

The rearrangement links TRBV18 to TRBJ1-1; 7 nucleotides line up with TRBD1. Germline-derived CDR1 and CDR2 are KGHSH and LQKENI. The V and J ends lost 3 bases and 1 base, in that order; junction bases with no gene match: 5. The CDR3 is 15 amino acids. The CDR3 bases are TGTGCCAGCTCACCCCAGGGACAGACGAACACTGAAGCTTTCTTT. Translation gives CASSPQGQTNTEAFF. Complete variable domain (other parts from reference TRBV18 and TRBJ1-1): NAGVMQNPRHLVRRRGQEARLRCSPMKGHSHVYWYRQLPEEGLKFMVYLQKENIIDESGMPKERFSAEFPKEGPSILRIQQVVRGDSAAYFCASSPQGQTNTEAFFGQGTRLTVV.

This rearrangement joins TRBV5-8 to TRBJ1-5; D remains ambiguous. Looked up from germline, CDR1 is SGHTS and CDR2 is YDEGEE. This CDR3 spans 14 amino acids. With 1 base removed from V and 4 bases from J, the gap between germline ends came to 9 bases. In nucleotides, the CDR3 is TGTGCCAGCAGCTTGAGCACTCCTAATCAGCCCCAGCATTTT. Its translation: CASSLSTPNQPQHF.

The CDR3 DNA reads TGTGCCTGGAAGACAGGGGCGAACTATGGCTACACCTTC. Protein sequence: CAWKTGANYGYTF. The chain is built from TRBV30 and TRBJ1-2; 8 positions agree with TRBD1. The CDR3 has 13 residues. Germline values: CDR1 GTSNPN, CDR2 SVGIG (reference sequence). V gave up 4 bases and J gave up 2 bases; unmatched junction bases: 3.

CDR3: CASSPPGGNQPQHF. The DNA of the CDR3 is TGTGCCAGTAGTCCACCAGGGGGTAATCAGCCCCAGCATTTT. The chain employs TRBV19 and TRBJ1-5, with TRBD1 matching over 7 bases. This CDR3 has 14 residues. V lost 5 bases and J lost 4; bases outside the gene matches: 5. Germline CDR1 is LNHDA and CDR2 is SQIVND (reference sequence).

V and J are TRBV28 and TRBJ1-5; D is perhaps TRBD1 (5 bases). Germline values: CDR1 MDHEN, CDR2 SYDVKM. This CDR3 has 14 residues. The V and J ends lost 6 bases and 2 bases respectively, with 11 bases between them. In DNA form, the CDR3 reads TGTGCCAGCAGCCTCAGGGTACGCAATCAGCCCCAGCATTTT. Protein product: CASSLRVRNQPQHF.

The rearrangement links TRBV5-1 to TRBJ1-3; 7 bases are a match to TRBD1. The V gene's germline CDR1 is SGHRS and CDR2 YFSETQ. V shed 5 bases and J 0 bases; nucleotides not matched to a gene: 8. CDR3 length equals 16 residues. CDR3 bases: TGCGCCAGCAGGGGACAGCCTACGAACTCTGGAAACACCATATATTTT. Translation: CASRGQPTNSGNTIYF. Variable domain in full (rest from reference TRBV5-1 and TRBJ1-3): KAGVTQTPRYLIKTRGQQVTLSCSPISGHRSVSWYQQTPGQGLQFLFEYFSETQRNKGNFPGRFSGRQFSNSRSEMNVSTLELGDSALYLCASRGQPTNSGNTIYFGEGSWLTVV.

The V call is TRBV7-9, the J call TRBJ1-6; D not resolved. The germline CDR1 and CDR2 sequences are SEHNR and FQNEAQ (reference sequence). The CDR3 spans 12 residues. The V gene lost 2 bases and the J gene lost 10 bases, with 6 bases spanning the gap. The CDR3, as DNA: TGTGCCAGCAGCTTAATCAGATCACCCCTCCACTTT. Protein: CASSLIRSPLHF.